One and the same sample provided the 25 T cell receptor beta chains below, sequenced in a study of T cell responses to AZD1222 COVID-19 vaccine. Produced via immunoSEQ multiplex PCR; TCRdb's table is partial and in-frame only. The data hold 140,000 to 150,000 clones, with about nine tenths observed a single time. The sequencing used peripheral blood, collected 28 days after the second AZD1222 dose. The receptors originated from an adult who received the AZD1222 COVID-19 vaccine.

This chain connects TRBV29-1 to TRBJ2-7; the D gene could be TRBD1 or TRBD2 (5 bases each). CDR3 length: 12 amino acids. Looked up from germline, CDR1 is SQVTM and CDR2 is ANQGSEA. Trimming left V 3 bases short and J 2 bases short, with 8 bases between. CDR3 nucleotide sequence: TGCAGCGTTGATGGGGGTACCTACGAGCAGTACTTC. Its translation: CSVDGGTYEQYF.

CDR3 protein: CASSLRGTGAKNIQYF. DNA for the CDR3: TGTGCCAGCAGCTTAAGGGGTACAGGGGCCAAAAACATTCAGTACTTC. The gene calls are TRBV7-9 and TRBJ2-4; D possibly corresponds to TRBD1 (6 bases). Germline loops: CDR1 SEHNR, CDR2 FQNEAQ (reference sequence). Trimming cost V 2 bases and J 1 base, with 12 bases left between them. The CDR3 is made up of 16 amino acids.

This chain links TRBV15 with TRBJ1-1; D uncertain. The CDR3 is made up of 13 amino acids. Germline values: CDR1 LNHNV, CDR2 YYDKDF (reference sequence). Trimming removed 10 bases from V and 2 bases from J, with 14 bases in between. The CDR3 region is CAITSRGNTEAFF. CDR3 sequence (DNA): TGTGCCATCACCAGTCGGGGAAACACTGAAGCTTTCTTT.

The count of this clone is one. The rearrangement joins TRBV4-2 to TRBJ1-2, with TRBD1 identical over 7 bases. Germline trimming cut 3 bases from V and 5 bases from J; bases unmatched to any gene: 12. The CDR3 is 16 amino acids. Germline CDR1 reads LGHNA; CDR2 reads YNFKEQ. CDR3 DNA sequence: TGTGCCAGCAGCCAGATGACAGGGACGGGGGGGTATGGCTACACCTTC. Protein sequence: CASSQMTGTGGYGYTF.

This chain connects TRBV27 to TRBJ2-1; 9 nucleotides match TRBD2. Germline V gives CDR1 MNHEY, CDR2 SMNVEV (reference sequence). The V gene end was trimmed by 6 bases and the J gene end by 2 bases; junction bases not matched to a gene: 8. The CDR3 is 16 residues long. The CDR3 nucleotides are TGTGCCAGCAGCTCCCAGACTAGCGGAACCTACAATGAGCAGTTCTTC. Residues: CASSSQTSGTYNEQFF.

This clone appeared once. V and J are TRBV30 and TRBJ1-3, with no clear D. Trimming pared 3 bases from V and 4 bases from J, leaving 16 bases between. Germline CDR1 is GTSNPN and CDR2 is SVGIG (reference sequence). This CDR3 has 15 residues. CDR3 loop: CAWSAIGLGGNTIYF. The DNA for the CDR3 is TGTGCCTGGAGCGCCATAGGTCTGGGCGGAAACACCATATATTTT. The complete variable domain, with remaining parts taken from reference TRBV30 and TRBJ1-3, reads SQTIHQWPATLVQPVGSPLSLECTVEGTSNPNLYWYRQAAGRGLQLLFYSVGIGQISSEVPQNLSASRPQDRQFILSSKKLLLSDSGFYLCAWSAIGLGGNTIYFGEGSWLTVV.

CDR3 region: CASSAGPFGELFF. The CDR3 nucleotides are TGTGCCAGCAGCGCGGGCCCTTTTGGGGAGCTGTTTTTT. The V and J genes are TRBV2 and TRBJ2-2; D is possibly TRBD2 (5 bases). Germline V gene data show CDR1 as SNHLY and CDR2 as FYNNEI. CDR3 length equals 13 residues. V gave up 6 bases and J gave up 8 bases, with 13 bases separating them.

This chain uses TRBV6-6 with TRBJ1-5; D is ambiguous. Trimming pared 0 bases from V and 5 bases from J, leaving 5 bases between. The CDR3 extends over 13 amino acids. Per the germline V gene, CDR1 is MNHNY and CDR2 is SVGAGI (reference sequence). Here the CDR3 DNA reads TGTGCCAGCAGTTACTCGAGTGATCAGCCCCAGCATTTT. Protein: CASSYSSDQPQHF.

The chain uses TRBV7-6 and TRBJ2-1, with 9 bases aligning to TRBD2. V was pared by 5 bases and J by 4 bases, with 9 bases of the junction left unmatched. Per germline, CDR1 SGHVS and CDR2 FNYEAQ. The length of the CDR3 is 16 residues. CDR3 residues: CASSPGAGGAYNEQFF. The CDR3 nucleotides read TGTGCCAGCAGCCCCGGCGCGGGAGGGGCGTACAATGAGCAGTTCTTC.

V gene TRBV6-6 combines with J gene TRBJ2-3, with D hard to call. With 7 bases removed from V and 5 bases from J, the gap between germline ends came to 16 bases. Per the germline V gene, CDR1 is MNHNY and CDR2 is SVGAGI (reference sequence). This CDR3 is built from 14 residues. CDR3 sequence (DNA): TGTGCCAGCACCCTCGGGCCTCAGGAAGATACGCAGTATTTT. Translation: CASTLGPQEDTQYF.

V usage is TRBV6-6 and J usage is TRBJ1-5; D is ambiguous. The V gene's germline CDR1 is MNHNY and CDR2 SVGAGI (reference sequence). Trimming cost V 4 bases and J 3 bases, with 10 bases left between them. This CDR3 spans 14 amino acids. The CDR3 bases are TGTGCCAGCAGTTCCGCCTTTTCCAATCAGCCCCAGCATTTT. Translated: CASSSAFSNQPQHF.

The genes are TRBV5-1 and TRBJ2-2; the D is unclear. CDR3 length: 14 amino acids. Trimming removed 0 bases at V and 0 bases at J, with 3 bases between. Germline V gene sequence: CDR1 SGHRS, CDR2 YFSETQ. CDR3 coding DNA: TGCGCCAGCAGCTTGGAGCCGAACACCGGGGAGCTGTTTTTT. It encodes CASSLEPNTGELFF.

This chain joins TRBV9 and TRBJ1-3, with D possibly matching TRBD1 (6 bases). CDR1 SGDLS and CDR2 YYNGEE come from the germline V gene. Trimming stripped 0 bases from V and 0 bases from J, with 10 bases between. The CDR3 consists of 16 residues. In DNA, the CDR3 is TGTGCCAGCAGCGTAGAGGGGACAACCTCTGGAAACACCATATATTTT. As protein: CASSVEGTTSGNTIYF.

The gene calls are TRBV25-1 and TRBJ1-2; D gene unclear. V dropped 0 bases and J dropped 8 bases, with 13 bases sitting between them. The germline CDR1 and CDR2 sequences are MGHDK and SYGVNS. The CDR3 loop spans 14 amino acids. CDR3 residues: CASSEYEGRGGYTF. DNA of the CDR3: TGTGCCAGCAGTGAATATGAGGGCCGGGGAGGCTACACCTTC.

This clone appeared a single time. This sequence joins TRBV4-2 and TRBJ2-3; 11 bases align to TRBD2. V was clipped by 7 bases and J by 2 bases; unmatched bases: 5. Per germline, CDR1 LGHNA and CDR2 YNFKEQ. The CDR3 runs 15 residues. The DNA for the CDR3 is TGTGCCAGCAAGCTAGCGGGGGGCATCACAGATACGCAGTATTTT. It encodes CASKLAGGITDTQYF.

CDR3 bases: TGTGCCAGCAGCGGGGACGTCACGAATACGCAGTATTTT. Protein sequence: CASSGDVTNTQYF. The chain uses TRBV7-3 and TRBJ2-3; possibly TRBD1 or TRBD2 for D (5 bases each). CDR1 and CDR2 (germline): SGHTA, FQGTGA. The CDR3 covers 13 residues. V lost 5 bases, J lost 7 bases, and 13 bases lay in between. Variable domain in full (rest from reference TRBV7-3 and TRBJ2-3): GAGVSQTPSNKVTEKGKYVELRCDPISGHTALYWYRQSLGQGPEFLIYFQGTGAADDSGLPNDRFFAVRPEGSVSTLKIQRTERGDSAVYLCASSGDVTNTQYFGPGTRLTVL.

A few counts support this clone. V is TRBV19 and J is TRBJ1-4, with 7 bases lining up with TRBD1. V lost 2 bases to trimming and J lost 4 bases; unmatched junction nucleotides: 10. The CDR3 spans 17 residues. The V gene's germline CDR1 is LNHDA and CDR2 SQIVND (reference sequence). For the CDR3, the DNA is TGTGCCAGTAGTATAAAATCACGGGCAGGGGGTAATGAAAAACTGTTTTTT. It specifies CASSIKSRAGGNEKLFF. Full variable domain (rest looked up from reference TRBV19 and TRBJ1-4): DGGITQSPKYLFRKEGQNVTLSCEQNLNHDAMYWYRQDPGQGLRLIYYSQIVNDFQKGDIAEGYSVSREKKESFPLTVTSAQKNPTAFYLCASSIKSRAGGNEKLFFGSGTQLSVL.

A single count supports this clone. The chain has TRBV5-1 and TRBJ2-7, with TRBD2 as a possible D gene (6 bases). With 4 bases removed from V and 6 bases from J, the gap between germline ends came to 14 bases. The CDR3 has 13 residues. Germline assignment: CDR1 SGHRS and CDR2 YFSETQ. This CDR3 reads CASSMGGGTEQYF. DNA of the CDR3: TGCGCCAGCAGCATGGGGGGTGGCACCGAGCAGTACTTC. Looking up the rest from reference TRBV5-1 and TRBJ2-7 gives the full variable domain: KAGVTQTPRYLIKTRGQQVTLSCSPISGHRSVSWYQQTPGQGLQFLFEYFSETQRNKGNFPGRFSGRQFSNSRSEMNVSTLELGDSALYLCASSMGGGTEQYFGPGTRLTVT.

This clone was observed once. The chain joins TRBV6-5 to TRBJ1-5; the match to TRBD1 covers 8 bases. Unmatched junction bases numbered 2, after V lost 4 bases and J lost 0 bases. The germline V gene encodes CDR1 MNHEY and CDR2 SVGAGI. The CDR3 runs to 15 residues. Here the CDR3 reads CASSWDRYSNQPQHF. The CDR3 DNA reads TGTGCCAGCAGTTGGGACAGGTATAGCAATCAGCCCCAGCATTTT.

V gene TRBV6-5 combines with J gene TRBJ1-2; D is uncertain. Germline V gives CDR1 MNHEY, CDR2 SVGAGI. V was shortened by 6 bases and J by 6 bases, with 14 bases between the two germline ends. The CDR3 has 13 amino acids. The CDR3 region has the DNA TGTGCCAGCAGGATAGGACCCCTTGATGGCTACACCTTC. This sequence encodes CASRIGPLDGYTF.

The V gene is TRBV28, the J gene TRBJ1-6; D is unresolved. CDR1 and CDR2 from the germline V gene are MDHEN and SYDVKM. CDR3 length: 14 residues. With 11 bases removed from V and 3 bases from J, the gap between germline ends came to 14 bases. CDR3 nucleotide sequence: TGTGCCGCCCATTCCGGATTCTATAATTCACCCCTCCACTTT. It specifies CAAHSGFYNSPLHF.

The sample holds one count of this clone. J is TRBJ1-5 and V is TRBV7-9, with 10 bases fitting TRBD1. Germline trimming cut 5 bases from V and 3 bases from J; bases unmatched to any gene: 4. CDR1 is SEHNR, CDR2 FQNEAQ, per germline (reference sequence). This CDR3 region has 15 residues. CDR3 residues: CASSLGQGINQPQHF. In nucleotides, the CDR3 is TGTGCCAGCAGCCTGGGACAGGGGATCAATCAGCCCCAGCATTTT.

The chain recombines TRBV11-2 with TRBJ2-7, with TRBD2 matching over 11 bases. From germline, CDR1 is SGHAT and CDR2 FQNNGV. This CDR3 has 15 residues. V gave up 6 bases and J gave up 1 base; unmatched junction bases: 5. The chain's CDR3 is CASSPTSGGSYEQYF. CDR3 in DNA: TGTGCCAGCAGTCCAACTAGCGGGGGATCCTACGAGCAGTACTTC.

The chain is built from TRBV27 and TRBJ1-2, with TRBD1 matching over 11 bases. J lost 4 bases, V lost 3 bases, and 7 bases had no gene match. This CDR3 is 16 amino acids long. Looked up from germline, CDR1 is MNHEY and CDR2 is SMNVEV (reference sequence). The CDR3 here is CASSFTRTGGGYGYTF. The CDR3 nucleotides read TGTGCCAGCAGTTTCACCCGGACAGGGGGCGGCTATGGCTACACCTTC.

The rearrangement links TRBV5-1 to TRBJ2-1; TRBD1 matches at 9 bases. Germline V lookup: CDR1 SGHRS, CDR2 YFSETQ. Trimming cost V 0 bases and J 8 bases; bases outside gene matches: 6. The CDR3 has 15 amino acids. CDR3 coding DNA: TGCGCCAGCAGCTTGGGGACAGGGGTAATTGATGAGCAGTTCTTC. The encoded protein is CASSLGTGVIDEQFF.